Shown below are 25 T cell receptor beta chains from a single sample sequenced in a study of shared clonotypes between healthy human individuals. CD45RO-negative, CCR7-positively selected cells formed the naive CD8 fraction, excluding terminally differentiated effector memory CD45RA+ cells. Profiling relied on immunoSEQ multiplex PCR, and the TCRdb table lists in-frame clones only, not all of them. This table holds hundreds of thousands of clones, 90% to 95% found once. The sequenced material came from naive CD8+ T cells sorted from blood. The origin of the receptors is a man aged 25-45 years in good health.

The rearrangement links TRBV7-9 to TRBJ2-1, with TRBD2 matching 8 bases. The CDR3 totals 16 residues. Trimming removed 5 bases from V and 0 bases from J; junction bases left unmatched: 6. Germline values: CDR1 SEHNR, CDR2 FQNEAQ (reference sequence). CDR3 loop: CASSPGSGNSYNEQFF. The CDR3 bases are TGTGCCAGCAGCCCAGGTAGCGGGAACTCCTACAATGAGCAGTTCTTC. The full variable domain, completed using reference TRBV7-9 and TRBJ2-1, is DTGVSQNPRHKITKRGQNVTFRCDPISEHNRLYWYRQTLGQGPEFLTYFQNEAQLEKSRLLSDRFSAERPKGSFSTLEIQRTEQGDSAMYLCASSPGSGNSYNEQFFGPGTRLTVL.

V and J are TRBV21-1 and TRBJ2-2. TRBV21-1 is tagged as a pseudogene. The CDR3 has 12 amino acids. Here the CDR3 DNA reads TGTGCCAGCAAAGTGGTCACCGGGGAGCTGTTTTTT. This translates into CASKVVTGELFF.

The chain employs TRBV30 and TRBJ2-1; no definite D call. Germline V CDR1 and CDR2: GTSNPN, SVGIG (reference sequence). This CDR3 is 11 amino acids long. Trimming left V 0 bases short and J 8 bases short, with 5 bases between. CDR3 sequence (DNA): TGTGCCTGGAGTGTAGACTATGAGCAGTTCTTC. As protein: CAWSVDYEQFF.

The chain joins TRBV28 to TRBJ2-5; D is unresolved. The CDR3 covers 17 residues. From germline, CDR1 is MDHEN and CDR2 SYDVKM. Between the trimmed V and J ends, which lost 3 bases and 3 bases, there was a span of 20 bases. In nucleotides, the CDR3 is TGTGCCAGCAGTTTCCCGCTCAGAGAGGAGAAGAAAGAGACCCAGTACTTC. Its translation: CASSFPLREEKKETQYF.

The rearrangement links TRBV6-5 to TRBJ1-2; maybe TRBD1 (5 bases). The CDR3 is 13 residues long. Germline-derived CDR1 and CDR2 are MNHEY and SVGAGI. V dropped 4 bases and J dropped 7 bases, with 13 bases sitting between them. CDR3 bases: TGTGCCAGCAGTTTCACCGGGACCGGTGGCTACACCTTC. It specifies CASSFTGTGGYTF.

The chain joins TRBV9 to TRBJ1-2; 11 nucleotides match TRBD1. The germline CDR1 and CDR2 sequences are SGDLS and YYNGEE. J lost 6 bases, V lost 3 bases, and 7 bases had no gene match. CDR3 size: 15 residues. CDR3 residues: CASSAGDRGTNGYTF. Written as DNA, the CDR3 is TGTGCCAGCAGCGCTGGGGACAGGGGGACTAATGGCTACACCTTC.

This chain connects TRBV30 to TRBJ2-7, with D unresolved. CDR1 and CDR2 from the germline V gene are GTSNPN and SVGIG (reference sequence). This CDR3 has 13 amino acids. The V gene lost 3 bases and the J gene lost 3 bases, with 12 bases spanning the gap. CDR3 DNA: TGTGCCTGGAGCGTAGGGATTTACTACGAGCAGTACTTC. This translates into CAWSVGIYYEQYF.

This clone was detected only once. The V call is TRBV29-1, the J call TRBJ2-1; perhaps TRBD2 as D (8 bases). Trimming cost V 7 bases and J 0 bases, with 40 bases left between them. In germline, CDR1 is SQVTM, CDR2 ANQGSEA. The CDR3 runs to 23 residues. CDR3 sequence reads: CSGTDDRDTREDSAWSSYNEQFF. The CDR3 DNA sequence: TGCAGCGGCACCGATGACAGGGATACGCGGGAGGATTCAGCCTGGAGCTCCTACAATGAGCAGTTCTTC.

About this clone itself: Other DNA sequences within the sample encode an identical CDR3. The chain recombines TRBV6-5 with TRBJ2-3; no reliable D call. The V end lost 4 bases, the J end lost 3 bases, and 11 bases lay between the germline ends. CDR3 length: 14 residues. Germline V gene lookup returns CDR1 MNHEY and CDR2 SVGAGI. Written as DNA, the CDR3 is TGTGCCAGCAGTTCCCCATGGGGTACAGATACGCAGTATTTT. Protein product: CASSSPWGTDTQYF.

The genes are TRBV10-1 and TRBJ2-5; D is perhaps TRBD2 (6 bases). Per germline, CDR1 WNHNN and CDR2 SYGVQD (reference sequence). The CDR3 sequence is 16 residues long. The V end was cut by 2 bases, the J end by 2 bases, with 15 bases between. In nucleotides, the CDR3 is TGCGCCAGCAGTGAGAAGAGAGTTGCGGGGCAAGAGACCCAGTACTTC. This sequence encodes CASSEKRVAGQETQYF.

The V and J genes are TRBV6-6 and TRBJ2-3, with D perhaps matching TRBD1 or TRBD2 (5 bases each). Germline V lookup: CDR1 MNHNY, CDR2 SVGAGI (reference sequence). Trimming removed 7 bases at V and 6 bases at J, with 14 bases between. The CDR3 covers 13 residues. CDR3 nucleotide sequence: TGTGCCAGCACGTGGGGGAGTACTGATACGCAGTATTTT. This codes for CASTWGSTDTQYF.

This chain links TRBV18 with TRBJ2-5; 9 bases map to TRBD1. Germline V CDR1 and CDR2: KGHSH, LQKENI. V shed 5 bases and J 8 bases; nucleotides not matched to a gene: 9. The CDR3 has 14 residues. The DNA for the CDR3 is TGTGCCAGCTCATCTTGGGACAGGGTGGACACCCAGTACTTC. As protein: CASSSWDRVDTQYF.

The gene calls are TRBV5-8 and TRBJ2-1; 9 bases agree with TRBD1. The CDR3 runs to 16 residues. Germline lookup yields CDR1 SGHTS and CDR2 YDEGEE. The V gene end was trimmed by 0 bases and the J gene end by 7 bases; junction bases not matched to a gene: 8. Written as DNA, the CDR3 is TGTGCCAGCAGCTTGGCTAGGGACAGGGCACGGAATGAGCAGTTCTTC. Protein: CASSLARDRARNEQFF.

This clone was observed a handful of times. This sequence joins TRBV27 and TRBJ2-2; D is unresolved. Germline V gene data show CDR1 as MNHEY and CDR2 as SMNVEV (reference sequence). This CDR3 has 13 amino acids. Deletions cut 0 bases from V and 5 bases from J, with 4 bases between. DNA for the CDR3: TGTGCCAGCAGTTTATCGTATACCGGGGAGCTGTTTTTT. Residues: CASSLSYTGELFF.

For the CDR3, the DNA is TGTGCCAGCAGCGACAGGGAAGGCCAAGAGACCCAGTACTTC. It yields the protein CASSDREGQETQYF. The rearrangement uses TRBV7-7 and TRBJ2-5; 7 nucleotides match TRBD1. The junction had 4 bases not matched to a gene; V was cut back by 5 bases and J by 1 base. This CDR3 spans 14 amino acids. The germline gives CDR1 SSHAT, CDR2 FNYEAQ (reference sequence).

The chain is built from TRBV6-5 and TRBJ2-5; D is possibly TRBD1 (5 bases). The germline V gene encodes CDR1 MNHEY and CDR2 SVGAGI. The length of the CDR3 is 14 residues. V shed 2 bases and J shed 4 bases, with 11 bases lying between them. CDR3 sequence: CASSYVSRVETQYF. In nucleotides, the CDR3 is TGTGCCAGCAGTTACGTCTCCAGGGTAGAGACCCAGTACTTC.

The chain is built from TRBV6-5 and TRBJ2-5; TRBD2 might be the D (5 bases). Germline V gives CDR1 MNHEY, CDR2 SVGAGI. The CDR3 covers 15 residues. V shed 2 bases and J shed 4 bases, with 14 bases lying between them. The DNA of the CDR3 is TGTGCCAGCAGTTACAGCTCGGGAAGCACAGAGACCCAGTACTTC. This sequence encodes CASSYSSGSTETQYF.

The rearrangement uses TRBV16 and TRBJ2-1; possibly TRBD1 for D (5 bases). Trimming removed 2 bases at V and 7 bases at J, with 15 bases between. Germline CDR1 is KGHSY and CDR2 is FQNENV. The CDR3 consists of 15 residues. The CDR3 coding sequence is TGTGCCAGCAGCCAACGGGCTCCTGCAGGGAATGAGCAGTTCTTC. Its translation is CASSQRAPAGNEQFF.

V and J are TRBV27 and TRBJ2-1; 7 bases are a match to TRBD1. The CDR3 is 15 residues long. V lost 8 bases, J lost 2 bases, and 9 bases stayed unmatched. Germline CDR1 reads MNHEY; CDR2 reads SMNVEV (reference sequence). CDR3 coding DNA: TGTGCCAGCGGAAAAACAGGGGAAACCTACAATGAGCAGTTCTTC. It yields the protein CASGKTGETYNEQFF.

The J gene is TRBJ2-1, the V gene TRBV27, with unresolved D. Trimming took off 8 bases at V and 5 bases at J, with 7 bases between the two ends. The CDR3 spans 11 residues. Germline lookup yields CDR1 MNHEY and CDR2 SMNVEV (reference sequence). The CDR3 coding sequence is TGTGCCAGCGCCCGAAACAATGAGCAGTTCTTC. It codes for CASARNNEQFF.

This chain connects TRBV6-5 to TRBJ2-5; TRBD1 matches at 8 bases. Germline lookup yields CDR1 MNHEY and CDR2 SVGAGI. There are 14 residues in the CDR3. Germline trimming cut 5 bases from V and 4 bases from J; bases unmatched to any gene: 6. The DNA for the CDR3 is TGTGCCAGCAGTCGGACAGGGCGTTTAGAGACCCAGTACTTC. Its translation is CASSRTGRLETQYF.

Written as DNA, the CDR3 is TGTGCCAGCAGTCACCGTGGGGGCGGAGAACCCGGGGATACGCAGTATTTT. It translates to CASSHRGGGEPGDTQYF. The rearrangement uses TRBV28 and TRBJ2-3; D perhaps matches TRBD1 (6 bases). CDR1 and CDR2 (germline): MDHEN, SYDVKM. The length of the CDR3 is 17 residues. V dropped 5 bases and J dropped 6 bases, with 24 bases sitting between them.

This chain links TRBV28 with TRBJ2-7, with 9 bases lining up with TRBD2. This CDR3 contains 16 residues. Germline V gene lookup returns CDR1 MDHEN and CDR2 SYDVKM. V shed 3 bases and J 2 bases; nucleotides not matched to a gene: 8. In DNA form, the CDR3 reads TGTGCCAGCAGTTTGACTTCTAGCGGGGCAACCTACGAGCAGTACTTC. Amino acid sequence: CASSLTSSGATYEQYF.

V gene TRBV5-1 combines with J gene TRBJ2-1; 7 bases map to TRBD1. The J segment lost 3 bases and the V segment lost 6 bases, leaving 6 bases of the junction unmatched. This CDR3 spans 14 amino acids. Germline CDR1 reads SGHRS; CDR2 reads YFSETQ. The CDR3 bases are TGCGCCAGCACTTGGGACAGACACTACAATGAGCAGTTCTTC. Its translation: CASTWDRHYNEQFF.

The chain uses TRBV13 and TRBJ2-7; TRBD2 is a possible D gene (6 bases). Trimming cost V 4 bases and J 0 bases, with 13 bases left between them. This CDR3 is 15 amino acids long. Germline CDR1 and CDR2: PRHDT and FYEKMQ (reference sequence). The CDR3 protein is CASSWKAGPSYEQYF. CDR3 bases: TGTGCCAGCAGCTGGAAAGCGGGTCCCTCCTACGAGCAGTACTTC.